This entry lists 20 T cell receptor beta chains sequenced from one sample in a study of T cell responses to AZD1222 COVID-19 vaccine. Only in-frame clones appear in the TCRdb table, and some are missing; sequencing was by immunoSEQ multiplex PCR. There are about 160,000 clones in the sample; approximately 92% occur only once, and 6.5% to 7% lies in the top ten. The source material was peripheral blood, sampled on day 0 of AZD1222 vaccination. The source is an adult in good health.

This clone was seen a single time. The rearrangement links TRBV5-8 to TRBJ1-6; TRBD1 might be the D (5 bases). Germline CDR1 and CDR2: SGHTS and YDEGEE. V was trimmed by 1 base and J by 7 bases, leaving 12 bases between them. CDR3 length: 15 amino acids. DNA of the CDR3: TGTGCCAGCAGCTTGCACCCCAACAGGAATTCACCCCTCCACTTT. The encoded protein is CASSLHPNRNSPLHF.

This clone occurred once. The chain recombines TRBV15 with TRBJ2-7; 9 bases are a match to TRBD1. The germline V gene has CDR1 LNHNV and CDR2 YYDKDF (reference sequence). This CDR3 is built from 17 residues. With V trimmed by 3 bases and J by 3 bases, 12 bases remained unmatched. The CDR3: CATSSPPGGQGYYEQYF. Written as DNA, the CDR3 is TGTGCCACCAGCAGTCCTCCGGGGGGACAGGGCTACTACGAGCAGTACTTC.

Only a few counts were recorded for this clone. This sequence joins TRBV11-3 and TRBJ2-7, with D perhaps matching TRBD1 (6 bases). V was clipped by 6 bases and J by 3 bases, with 21 bases between them. This CDR3 spans 16 amino acids. The germline V gene has CDR1 SGHNT and CDR2 YENEEA. This CDR3 is CASRLGDTAPYYEQYV. The CDR3 bases are TGTGCCAGCAGGCTGGGGGACACTGCCCCCTACTACGAGCAGTACGTC.

J is TRBJ1-2 and V is TRBV6-5; D remains ambiguous. V was cut by 6 bases and J by 0 bases, with 2 bases left in between. The CDR3 has 11 amino acids. The germline V gene has CDR1 MNHEY and CDR2 SVGAGI. The CDR3 DNA follows: TGTGCCAGCAGGGCTAACTATGGCTACACCTTC. The encoded protein is CASRANYGYTF.

The V gene is TRBV5-1, the J gene TRBJ1-2; TRBD1 matches at 8 bases. The CDR3 is made up of 15 amino acids. Germline assignment: CDR1 SGHRS and CDR2 YFSETQ. V gave up 4 bases and J gave up 3 bases; unmatched junction bases: 8. CDR3: CASSPGDRGDYGYTF. In DNA form, the CDR3 reads TGCGCCAGCAGCCCGGGAGACAGGGGTGACTATGGCTACACCTTC.

This clone was seen just once. This chain joins TRBV27 and TRBJ1-1; D unclear. The CDR3 has 14 residues. V was trimmed by 6 bases and J by 7 bases, leaving 18 bases between them. CDR1 and CDR2 (germline): MNHEY, SMNVEV (reference sequence). This chain's CDR3 is CASSLLPTAYEAFF. The CDR3 nucleotides are TGTGCCAGCAGCCTCCTGCCGACGGCATATGAAGCTTTCTTT.

The V gene is TRBV5-4, the J gene TRBJ2-7; TRBD2 is a possible D gene (7 bases). Trimming shortened V by 4 bases and J by 0 bases, and 14 bases separated the two germline ends. CDR3 size: 15 residues. Germline V lookup: CDR1 SGHNT, CDR2 YYREEE (reference sequence). Here the CDR3 reads CASSAGGGRSYEQYF. The CDR3 bases are TGTGCCAGCAGCGCGGGCGGGGGCCGCTCCTACGAGCAGTACTTC.

V is TRBV6-5 and J is TRBJ2-5, with TRBD2 matching over 12 bases. V was pared by 4 bases and J by 0 bases, with 3 bases of the junction left unmatched. CDR3 size: 16 residues. Germline lookup yields CDR1 MNHEY and CDR2 SVGAGI. The DNA of the CDR3 is TGTGCCAGCAGTTGGACTAGCGGGGAGAACCAAGAGACCCAGTACTTC. Encoded protein: CASSWTSGENQETQYF.

The chain joins TRBV19 to TRBJ2-7; weak D call: TRBD1 (7 bases). The CDR3 has 14 amino acids. V was trimmed by 7 bases and J by 5 bases, leaving 18 bases between them. Germline assignment: CDR1 LNHDA and CDR2 SQIVND (reference sequence). The CDR3 loop is CASTEGWQGDEQYV. DNA of the CDR3: TGTGCCAGTACGGAGGGGTGGCAGGGGGACGAGCAGTACGTC.

V and J are TRBV7-9 and TRBJ1-2; 9 nucleotides line up with TRBD1. The CDR3 consists of 15 residues. Trimming cost V 1 base and J 6 bases; bases outside gene matches: 6. From germline, CDR1 is SEHNR and CDR2 FQNEAQ (reference sequence). CDR3 sequence (DNA): TGTGCCAGCAGCTTAGGGACCGGGACAGGGAATGGCTACACCTTC. Translated, it gives CASSLGTGTGNGYTF.

This rearrangement joins TRBV5-4 to TRBJ1-2, with D hard to call. Trimming left V 4 bases short and J 4 bases short, with 5 bases between. The CDR3 runs to 11 residues. Germline-derived CDR1 and CDR2 are SGHNT and YYREEE (reference sequence). CDR3 loop: CASSGSYGYTF. CDR3 in DNA: TGTGCCAGCAGCGGGAGCTATGGCTACACCTTC.

The chain carries TRBV5-1 and TRBJ1-2; 8 nucleotides align to TRBD1. V lost 3 bases to trimming and J lost 6 bases; unmatched junction nucleotides: 13. Germline lookup yields CDR1 SGHRS and CDR2 YFSETQ. There are 16 residues in the CDR3. The CDR3 sequence: CASSSTRDRFSNGYTF. CDR3 in DNA: TGCGCCAGCAGCTCAACCCGGGACAGGTTTTCTAATGGCTACACCTTC.

The chain carries TRBV7-8 and TRBJ1-2, with D maybe TRBD1 (6 bases). Germline-derived CDR1 and CDR2 are SGHVS and FQNEAQ. CDR3 length: 15 amino acids. V shed 4 bases and J shed 2 bases, with 14 bases lying between them. As DNA, the CDR3 is TGTGCCAGCAGCTACGACAGTCAGGGGAACTATGGCTACACCTTC. It translates to CASSYDSQGNYGYTF. The whole variable domain, filled in from reference TRBV7-8 and TRBJ1-2, reads GAGVSQSPRYKVAKRGQDVALRCDPISGHVSLFWYQQALGQGPEFLTYFQNEAQLDKSGLPSDRFFAERPEGSVSTLKIQRTQQEDSAVYLCASSYDSQGNYGYTFGSGTRLTVV.

This clone was observed a single time. This chain joins TRBV18 and TRBJ2-7, with D perhaps matching TRBD1 (5 bases). Trimming left V 2 bases short and J 1 base short, with 9 bases between. The CDR3 covers 14 residues. CDR1 and CDR2 from the germline V gene are KGHSH and LQKENI. In nucleotides, the CDR3 is TGTGCCAGCTCACCAGAGGCAGGGTCCTACGAGCAGTACTTC. It translates to CASSPEAGSYEQYF.

The chain is built from TRBV4-3 and TRBJ2-7; 7 nucleotides align to TRBD1. The germline V gene has CDR1 LGHNA and CDR2 YSLEER. V dropped 3 bases and J dropped 1; count of bases not matched to a gene: 3. The CDR3 has 14 residues. The CDR3 DNA reads as TGCGCCAGCAGCCATCAGGGGGAATCCTACGAGCAGTACTTC. Translated: CASSHQGESYEQYF.

The genes are TRBV7-2 and TRBJ2-3; 8 bases line up with TRBD1. The V gene end was trimmed by 1 base and the J gene end by 5 bases; junction bases not matched to a gene: 5. The CDR3 is 15 amino acids. The germline V gene has CDR1 SGHTA and CDR2 FQGNSA. This chain's CDR3 is CASSLGTGLRDTQYF. CDR3 nucleotides: TGTGCCAGCAGCTTAGGGACAGGGCTGAGAGATACGCAGTATTTT.

The J gene is TRBJ2-7, the V gene TRBV7-2, with 7 nucleotides matching TRBD2. CDR1 is SGHTA, CDR2 FQGNSA, per germline. The CDR3 runs 15 residues. V shed 7 bases, J shed 2 bases, and the junction held 11 bases outside the gene matches. CDR3 nucleotides: TGTGCCAGCAAACCCCGGGGGGAACTTCCCTACGAGCAGTACGTC. Translation: CASKPRGELPYEQYV.

This chain joins TRBV7-3 and TRBJ1-1, with 7 bases identical to TRBD1. The CDR3 extends over 13 amino acids. Unmatched junction bases numbered 1, after V lost 5 bases and J lost 1 base. Germline V lookup: CDR1 SGHTA, CDR2 FQGTGA. CDR3 protein: CASSRQGNTEAFF. CDR3 nucleotide sequence: TGTGCCAGCAGCAGACAGGGGAACACTGAAGCTTTCTTT.

This chain uses TRBV4-2 with TRBJ1-1; 7 bases align to TRBD1. Unmatched junction bases numbered 6, after V lost 3 bases and J lost 5 bases. CDR3 length: 14 residues. Germline CDR1 is LGHNA and CDR2 is YNFKEQ. CDR3 bases: TGTGCCAGCAGCCAGGAGGGGGCAGGTACTGAAGCTTTCTTT. As protein: CASSQEGAGTEAFF.

This chain joins TRBV7-3 and TRBJ2-2; D is undetermined. Per germline, CDR1 SGHTA and CDR2 FQGTGA. The CDR3 has 13 amino acids. The V end lost 6 bases, the J end lost 4 bases, and 9 bases lay between the germline ends. CDR3 in DNA: TGTGCCAGCAGGGCGCGAGCCACCGGGGAGCTGTTTTTT. This encodes CASRARATGELFF.